This TCR beta chain was recovered during a study of identical twins. Trimming took off 3 bases at V and 7 bases at J, with 20 bases between the two ends. The length of the CDR3 is 16 residues. Germline CDR1 and CDR2: LGHNA and YNFKEQ. TCRdb processed the 5' RACE reads anew with MiXCR; each CDR3 protein has one entry. The sample contains about 530,000 distinct CDR3 sequences, about 20% of which appear only once. These data were also filed under a second study, of yellow fever vaccine responses in identical twins. As that report states: Reportedly, the T cell response mounted by twins to vaccine seemed partly convergent, partly personalized.

This clonotype was obtained from a woman under 30 in good health. The sample comprised CD4+ T cells sorted from blood. J is TRBJ2-3 and V is TRBV4-2; D gene ambiguous. The CDR3 DNA follows: TGTGCCAGCAGCCAGAGGTTAGCACCCGCGATTCATACGCAGTATTTT. As protein: CASSQRLAPAIHTQYF.